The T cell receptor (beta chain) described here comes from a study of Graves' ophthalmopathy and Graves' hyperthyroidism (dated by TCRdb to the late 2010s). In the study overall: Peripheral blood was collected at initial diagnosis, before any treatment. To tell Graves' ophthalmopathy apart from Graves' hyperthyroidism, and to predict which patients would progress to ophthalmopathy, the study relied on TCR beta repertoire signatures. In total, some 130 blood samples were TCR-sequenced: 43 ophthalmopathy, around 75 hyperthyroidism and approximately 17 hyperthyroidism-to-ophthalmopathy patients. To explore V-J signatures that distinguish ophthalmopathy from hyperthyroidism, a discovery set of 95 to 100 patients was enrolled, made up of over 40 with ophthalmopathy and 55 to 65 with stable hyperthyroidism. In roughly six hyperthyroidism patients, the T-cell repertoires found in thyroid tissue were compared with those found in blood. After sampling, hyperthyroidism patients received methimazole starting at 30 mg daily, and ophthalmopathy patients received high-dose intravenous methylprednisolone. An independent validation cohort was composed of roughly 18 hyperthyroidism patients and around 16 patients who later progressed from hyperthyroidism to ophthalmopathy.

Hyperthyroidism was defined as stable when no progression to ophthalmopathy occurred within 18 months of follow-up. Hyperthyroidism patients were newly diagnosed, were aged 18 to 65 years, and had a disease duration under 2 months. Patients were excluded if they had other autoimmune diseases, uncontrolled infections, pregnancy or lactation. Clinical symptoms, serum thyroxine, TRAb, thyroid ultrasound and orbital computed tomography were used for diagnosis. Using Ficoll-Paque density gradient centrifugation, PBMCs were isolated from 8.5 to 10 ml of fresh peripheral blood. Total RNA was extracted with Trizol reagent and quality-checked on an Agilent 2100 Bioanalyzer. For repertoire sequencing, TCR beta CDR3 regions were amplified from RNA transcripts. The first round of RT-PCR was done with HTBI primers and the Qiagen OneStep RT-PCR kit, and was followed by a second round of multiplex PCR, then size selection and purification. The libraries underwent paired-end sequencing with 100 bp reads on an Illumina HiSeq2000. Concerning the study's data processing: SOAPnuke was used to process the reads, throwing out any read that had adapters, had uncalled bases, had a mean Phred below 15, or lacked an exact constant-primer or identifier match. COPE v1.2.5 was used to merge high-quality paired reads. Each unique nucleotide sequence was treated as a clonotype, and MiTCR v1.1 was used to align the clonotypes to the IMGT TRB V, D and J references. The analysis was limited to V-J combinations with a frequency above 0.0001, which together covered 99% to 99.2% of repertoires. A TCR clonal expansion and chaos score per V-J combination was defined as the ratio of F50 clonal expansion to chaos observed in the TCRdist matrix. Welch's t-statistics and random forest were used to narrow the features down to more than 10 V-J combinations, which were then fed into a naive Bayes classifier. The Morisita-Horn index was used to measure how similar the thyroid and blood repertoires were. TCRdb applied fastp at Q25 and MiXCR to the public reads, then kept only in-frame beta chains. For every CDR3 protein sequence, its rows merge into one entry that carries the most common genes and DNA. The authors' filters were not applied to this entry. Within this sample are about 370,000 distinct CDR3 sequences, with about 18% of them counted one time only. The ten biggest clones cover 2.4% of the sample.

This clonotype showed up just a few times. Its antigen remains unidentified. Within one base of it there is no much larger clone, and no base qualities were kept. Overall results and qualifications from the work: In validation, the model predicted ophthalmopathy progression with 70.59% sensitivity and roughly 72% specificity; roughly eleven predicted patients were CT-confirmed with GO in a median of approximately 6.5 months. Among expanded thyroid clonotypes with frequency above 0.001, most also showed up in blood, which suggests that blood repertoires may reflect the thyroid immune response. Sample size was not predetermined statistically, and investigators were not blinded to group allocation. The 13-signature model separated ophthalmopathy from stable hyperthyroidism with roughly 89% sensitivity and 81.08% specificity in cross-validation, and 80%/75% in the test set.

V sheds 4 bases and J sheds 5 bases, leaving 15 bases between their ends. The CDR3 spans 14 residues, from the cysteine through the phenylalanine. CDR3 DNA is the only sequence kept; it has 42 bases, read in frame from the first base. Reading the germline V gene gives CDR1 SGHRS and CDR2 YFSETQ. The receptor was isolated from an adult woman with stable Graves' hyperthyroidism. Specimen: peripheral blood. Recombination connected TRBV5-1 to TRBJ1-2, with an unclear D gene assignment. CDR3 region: CASSVPGPRYGYTF. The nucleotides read TGCGCCAGCAGCGTACCGGGTCCGCGATATGGCTACACCTTC.